Listed below are T cell receptor beta chains from one sample, sequenced in a study of identical twins. MiXCR, applied by TCRdb to the 5' RACE reads, yields one record per CDR3 protein. Among about 1.7 million distinct CDR3 sequences listed, 25% to 35% were seen once. The sequencing sample was made of cord blood. Source of these receptors: a newborn girl in good health. The CDR3 runs from the conserved cysteine through the conserved F or W. The order of the fields is clone size, D gene, V gene, J gene, CDR3 DNA, CDR3 protein. A D gene is named only where the DNA matches it firmly. Size values are once, few and many counts, or a class for expanded clones, and some rows have none.

abundance: -; d_gene: -; v_gene: TRBV20-1; j_gene: TRBJ1-2; CDR3nt: TGCAGTGCTAGAGGGTTTAACTATGGCTACACCTTC; CDR3aa: CSARGFNYGYTF
abundance: -; d_gene: -; v_gene: TRBV6-1; j_gene: TRBJ1-3; CDR3nt: TGTGCCAGCAGTGAAGGCCAGGGACTCTTCTCTGGAAACACCATATATTTT; CDR3aa: CASSEGQGLFSGNTIYF
abundance: few; d_gene: -; v_gene: TRBV4-2; j_gene: TRBJ2-3; CDR3nt: TGTGCCAGCTCACCTCCCACTAGTACTGGCACAGATACGCAGTATTTT; CDR3aa: CASSPPTSTGTDTQYF
abundance: -; d_gene: -; v_gene: TRBV28; j_gene: TRBJ2-7; CDR3nt: TGTGCCAGCAGACAAGACAGCTACGAGCAGTACTTC; CDR3aa: CASRQDSYEQYF
abundance: -; d_gene: TRBD1; v_gene: TRBV24-1; j_gene: TRBJ2-2; CDR3nt: TGTGCCACCAGTGATCGGACAGGGGCCGCCGGGGAGCTGTTTTTT; CDR3aa: CATSDRTGAAGELFF
abundance: -; d_gene: TRBD2; v_gene: TRBV29-1; j_gene: TRBJ2-1; CDR3nt: TGCAGCGTTGAACGCGCTAGCGGGATCTACAATGAGCAGTTCTTC; CDR3aa: CSVERASGIYNEQFF
abundance: -; d_gene: TRBD2; v_gene: TRBV12-3/TRBV12-4; j_gene: TRBJ2-7; CDR3nt: TGTGCCAGCAGTTTAGTCCTAGGACTAGACGAGCAGTACTTC; CDR3aa: CASSLVLGLDEQYF
abundance: -; d_gene: TRBD2; v_gene: TRBV3-1; j_gene: TRBJ2-7; CDR3nt: TGTGCCAGCAGCCAAGAAGGTCGAGCGGGAGAACACGAGCAGTACTTC; CDR3aa: CASSQEGRAGEHEQYF
abundance: -; d_gene: TRBD1; v_gene: TRBV2; j_gene: TRBJ1-5; CDR3nt: TGTGCCAGCAGTGACCTTGACAGGGATCAGCCCCAGCATTTT; CDR3aa: CASSDLDRDQPQHF
abundance: few; d_gene: -; v_gene: TRBV4-1; j_gene: TRBJ2-4; CDR3nt: TGCGCCAGCAGCCAAACTGCCATAGCCAAAAACATTCAGTACTTC; CDR3aa: CASSQTAIAKNIQYF
abundance: many; d_gene: -; v_gene: TRBV29-1; j_gene: TRBJ2-3; CDR3nt: TGCAGCGTTGAATTATCTCGCGAGAGCACAGATACGCAGTATTTT; CDR3aa: CSVELSRESTDTQYF
abundance: -; d_gene: TRBD1; v_gene: TRBV11-2; j_gene: TRBJ1-2; CDR3nt: TGTGCCAGCAGCAGCCTAAACAGGGGGCTGTGGGGTGGCTACACCTTC; CDR3aa: CASSSLNRGLWGGYTF
abundance: -; d_gene: -; v_gene: TRBV2; j_gene: TRBJ2-2; CDR3nt: TGTGCCAGCAGTGTTAGGGGCGGGGAGCTGTTTTTT; CDR3aa: CASSVRGGELFF
abundance: -; d_gene: -; v_gene: TRBV11-2; j_gene: TRBJ2-7; CDR3nt: TGTGCCAGCAGCTTAGTGAGGGACCACAACTACGAGCAGTACTTC; CDR3aa: CASSLVRDHNYEQYF
abundance: -; d_gene: -; v_gene: TRBV28; j_gene: TRBJ2-3; CDR3nt: TGTGCCAGCACCCCTGGCGTTACGGGCACAGATACGCAGTATTTT; CDR3aa: CASTPGVTGTDTQYF
abundance: few; d_gene: TRBD2; v_gene: TRBV20-1; j_gene: TRBJ2-7; CDR3nt: TGCAGTGCTAGTGGACTAGCGGATTGGCCCTACGAGCAGTACTTC; CDR3aa: CSASGLADWPYEQYF
abundance: -; d_gene: TRBD2; v_gene: TRBV10-3; j_gene: TRBJ2-3; CDR3nt: TGTGCCATCAGTGAGCGCCAAGGACTAGCGGGGGACACAGATACGCAGTATTTT; CDR3aa: CAISERQGLAGDTDTQYF
abundance: many; d_gene: TRBD1; v_gene: TRBV6-1; j_gene: TRBJ2-5; CDR3nt: TGTGCCAGCAGTGATCGGGACAGTCCCTTCCAAGAGACCCAGTACTTC; CDR3aa: CASSDRDSPFQETQYF
abundance: few; d_gene: -; v_gene: TRBV3-1; j_gene: TRBJ2-1; CDR3nt: TGTGCCAGCAGCCAAAGAGAGCGGAATGAGCAGTTCTTC; CDR3aa: CASSQRERNEQFF
abundance: few; d_gene: -; v_gene: TRBV12-3/TRBV12-4; j_gene: TRBJ2-2; CDR3nt: TGTGCCAGCAGTCCCCCGACAGATCCCCCCACCACTCGGACCGGGGAGCTGTTTTTT; CDR3aa: CASSPPTDPPTTRTGELFF
abundance: once; d_gene: -; v_gene: TRBV9; j_gene: TRBJ1-2; CDR3nt: TGTGCCAGCAGCGTAGAACAGGGTAACTATGGCTACACCTTC; CDR3aa: CASSVEQGNYGYTF
abundance: few; d_gene: -; v_gene: TRBV29-1; j_gene: TRBJ1-1; CDR3nt: TGCAGCGTTGAAGATCGTGGGGGGGCGAGAACTGAAGCTTTCTTT; CDR3aa: CSVEDRGGARTEAFF
abundance: -; d_gene: -; v_gene: TRBV6-5; j_gene: TRBJ2-3; CDR3nt: TGTGCCAGCAGTTACGGGCGGATGAGGGCAGGGGGCACAGATACGCAGTATTTT; CDR3aa: CASSYGRMRAGGTDTQYF
abundance: few; d_gene: -; v_gene: TRBV5-4; j_gene: TRBJ1-2; CDR3nt: TGTGCCAGCAGCTTGTTCGGGGGGGCCGGCTACACCTTC; CDR3aa: CASSLFGGAGYTF
abundance: few; d_gene: TRBD1; v_gene: TRBV7-9; j_gene: TRBJ1-6; CDR3nt: TGTGCCAGCAGCTTACAAAATGCCGGGACAGGGAGCCTCTGGGGTAATTCACCCCTCCACTTT; CDR3aa: CASSLQNAGTGSLWGNSPLHF
abundance: few; d_gene: -; v_gene: TRBV10-3; j_gene: TRBJ2-7; CDR3nt: TGTGCCATCAGTGGGGACGGATCCTACGAGCAGTACTTC; CDR3aa: CAISGDGSYEQYF
abundance: -; d_gene: TRBD1; v_gene: TRBV28; j_gene: TRBJ2-3; CDR3nt: TGTGCCAGCAGTCCTCCGGGACAGGGGTTGGATACGCAGTATTTT; CDR3aa: CASSPPGQGLDTQYF
abundance: few; d_gene: -; v_gene: TRBV12-3/TRBV12-4; j_gene: TRBJ2-5; CDR3nt: TGTGCCAGCAGTACGACTACAGAGACCCAGTACTTC; CDR3aa: CASSTTTETQYF
abundance: few; d_gene: -; v_gene: TRBV3-1; j_gene: TRBJ1-5; CDR3nt: TGTGCCAGCAGCCAGTCCGCGGGATCCCAGCATTTT; CDR3aa: CASSQSAGSQHF
abundance: -; d_gene: -; v_gene: TRBV5-1; j_gene: TRBJ2-5; CDR3nt: TGCGCCAGCAGCAGAGGGGAGCTGTACAAAGAGACCCAGTACTTC; CDR3aa: CASSRGELYKETQYF
abundance: -; d_gene: -; v_gene: TRBV20-1; j_gene: TRBJ1-4; CDR3nt: TGCAGTGCTAGAGATCAGAGGGTTAATGAAAAACTGTTTTTT; CDR3aa: CSARDQRVNEKLFF
abundance: -; d_gene: TRBD1; v_gene: TRBV27; j_gene: TRBJ2-3; CDR3nt: TGTGCCAGCAGACTGGACAGGGGCACAGATACGCAGTATTTT; CDR3aa: CASRLDRGTDTQYF
abundance: many; d_gene: -; v_gene: TRBV18; j_gene: TRBJ2-2; CDR3nt: TGTGCCAGCTCACCAAGAGGCACCGGGGAGCTGTTTTTT; CDR3aa: CASSPRGTGELFF
abundance: many; d_gene: -; v_gene: TRBV5-1; j_gene: TRBJ1-4; CDR3nt: TGCGCCAGCAGCTTGAGGACAGCAACTAATGAAAAACTGTTTTTT; CDR3aa: CASSLRTATNEKLFF
abundance: -; d_gene: TRBD2; v_gene: TRBV6-4; j_gene: TRBJ2-3; CDR3nt: TGTGCCAGCAGCCTAGCGGGAACAGCTACGCAGTATTTT; CDR3aa: CASSLAGTATQYF
abundance: once; d_gene: TRBD2; v_gene: TRBV2; j_gene: TRBJ2-1; CDR3nt: TGTGCCAGCAGTCTTAGCGGGAGGAGCGAAGGGACCTACAATGAGCAGTTCTTC; CDR3aa: CASSLSGRSEGTYNEQFF
abundance: -; d_gene: -; v_gene: TRBV20-1; j_gene: TRBJ2-5; CDR3nt: TGCAGTGCTAGACCTGCTAGATTGGAGACCCAGTACTTC; CDR3aa: CSARPARLETQYF
abundance: few; d_gene: -; v_gene: TRBV20-1; j_gene: TRBJ2-1; CDR3nt: TGCAGGGTGGGCCGGAATGAGCAGTTCTTC; CDR3aa: CRVGRNEQFF
abundance: few; d_gene: TRBD2; v_gene: TRBV4-1; j_gene: TRBJ2-7; CDR3nt: TGCGCCAGCAGCCCCACTAGCGGGAGGGTCTACGAGCAGTACTTC; CDR3aa: CASSPTSGRVYEQYF
abundance: -; d_gene: -; v_gene: TRBV2; j_gene: TRBJ1-4; CDR3nt: TGTGCCAGCAGTGAAATAGCGGGCTGGACGGCAACTAATGAAAAACTGTTTTTT; CDR3aa: CASSEIAGWTATNEKLFF
abundance: few; d_gene: -; v_gene: TRBV27; j_gene: TRBJ2-1; CDR3nt: TGTGCCAGCAGTTTGAGGGGGCGGGACGGATACAATGAGCAGTTCTTC; CDR3aa: CASSLRGRDGYNEQFF
abundance: -; d_gene: -; v_gene: TRBV9; j_gene: TRBJ2-3; CDR3nt: TGTGCCAGCAGCGTAGGGGCAGTTCCTAGCACAGATACGCAGTATTTT; CDR3aa: CASSVGAVPSTDTQYF
abundance: -; d_gene: -; v_gene: TRBV5-1; j_gene: TRBJ2-3; CDR3nt: TGCGCCAGCAGCCCGTCTAGGGATAGCACAGATACGCAGTATTTT; CDR3aa: CASSPSRDSTDTQYF
abundance: -; d_gene: TRBD1; v_gene: TRBV4-1; j_gene: TRBJ2-2; CDR3nt: TGCGCCAGCAGCCAAGGAGGACAGGGCGGTACCGGGGAGCTGTTTTTT; CDR3aa: CASSQGGQGGTGELFF
abundance: few; d_gene: TRBD1; v_gene: TRBV6-1; j_gene: TRBJ2-7; CDR3nt: TGTGCCAGCACCAGGGGACAGACTTCCTACGAGCAGTACTTC; CDR3aa: CASTRGQTSYEQYF
abundance: -; d_gene: TRBD1; v_gene: TRBV9; j_gene: TRBJ1-1; CDR3nt: TGTGCCAGCAGCGACCCCGGGACAGGGTTGTTGTACACTGAAGCTTTCTTT; CDR3aa: CASSDPGTGLLYTEAFF